This T cell receptor (beta chain) was captured by sequencing in a study of T-cell reconstitution after alpha-beta-depleted transplantation in children (dated by TCRdb to 2016 to 2017). For context, the study as a whole: T-cell immune reconstitution after TCRalphabeta/CD19-depleted allogeneic hematopoietic cell transplantation in children was quantitatively tracked in the study by means of TCR repertoire profiling.

Libraries came from PCR. Sequencer: Illumina HiSeq 2500. TCR library preparation used molecular barcoding, with unique molecular identifiers applied to normalize quantification of the TCRbeta repertoire. TCRdb reprocessing: public reads trimmed at Q25 with fastp, clones called with MiXCR, in-frame beta chains kept. Each CDR3 protein gets just one entry, which takes the most common genes and DNA from the rows behind it. The sample table contains about 500,000 distinct CDR3 sequences; only one count was recorded for 32% of them. 2% to 3% of the sample lies in the top ten. This clonotype was detected a few times. Its antigen is unknown. It has no much larger one-base neighbor in the sample; base qualities were not kept. The CDR3 holds 15 amino acids from the cysteine to the phenylalanine. Only CDR3 DNA is held: 45 bases, read in frame from base 1. V is cut back by 6 bases and J by 5 bases, with 7 bases in the junction unmatched.

This clonotype was sampled from a human donor who donated a stem cell graft to a child with aplastic anemia. Sequencing used PBMCs from the stem cell graft donor, obtained from the stem cell graft. The sequence links TRBV12-3 or TRBV12-4 to TRBJ2-1, with 10 bases aligning to TRBD2. The CDR3 reads CASRSPSGSHNEQFF. The sequence in DNA is TGTGCCAGCAGGTCTCCTAGCGGGAGTCACAATGAGCAGTTCTTC.